This T cell receptor (beta chain) was recovered during a study of blood T cells in healthy people across ages. Donors ranged from roughly 6 to 100 years old and were healthy Caucasians in Russia. Drawing of peripheral blood yielded ten milliliters from each donor. The second PCR ran about 6 to 11 cycles with a sample-barcoded 5' primer and J-beta primers. Each cDNA molecule carried a tag from a template-switch adaptor that contained 12 random nucleotides. MiXCR, applied by TCRdb to the 5' RACE reads, yields one record per CDR3 protein. The sample consists of over 1.5 million distinct CDR3 sequences, 49% of them appearing once. The CDR3 is 11 amino acids. The germline V and J ends were trimmed by 5 bases and 8 bases, with 7 bases remaining between them. The germline V gene encodes CDR1 SGHVS and CDR2 FNYEAQ.

The clonotype comes from a woman between 40 and 55 years old in good health. The rearrangement uses TRBV7-6 and TRBJ2-1; D gene unclear. Sample: blood. The CDR3 here is CASSVSDEQFF. Written as DNA, the CDR3 is TGTGCCAGCAGCGTCAGCGATGAGCAGTTCTTC.